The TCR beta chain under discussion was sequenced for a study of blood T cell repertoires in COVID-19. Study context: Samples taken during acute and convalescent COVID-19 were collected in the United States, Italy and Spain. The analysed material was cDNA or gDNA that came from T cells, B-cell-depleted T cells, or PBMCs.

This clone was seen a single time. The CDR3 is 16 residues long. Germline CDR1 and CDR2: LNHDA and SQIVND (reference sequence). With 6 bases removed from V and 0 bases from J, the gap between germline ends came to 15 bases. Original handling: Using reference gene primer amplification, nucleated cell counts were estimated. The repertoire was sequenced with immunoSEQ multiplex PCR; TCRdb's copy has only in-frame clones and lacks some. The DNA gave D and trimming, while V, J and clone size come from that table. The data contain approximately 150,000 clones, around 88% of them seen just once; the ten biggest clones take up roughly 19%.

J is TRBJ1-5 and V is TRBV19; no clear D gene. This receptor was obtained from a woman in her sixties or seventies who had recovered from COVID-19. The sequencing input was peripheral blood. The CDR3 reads CASSPRSGNSNQPQHF. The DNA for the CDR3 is TGTGCCAGTAGCCCCCGTAGCGGAAATAGCAATCAGCCCCAGCATTTT. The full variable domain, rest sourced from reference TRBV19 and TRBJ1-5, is DGGITQSPKYLFRKEGQNVTLSCEQNLNHDAMYWYRQDPGQGLRLIYYSQIVNDFQKGDIAEGYSVSREKKESFPLTVTSAQKNPTAFYLCASSPRSGNSNQPQHFGDGTRLSIL.